This T cell receptor (beta chain) was sequenced during a study of sequential checkpoint blockade in melanoma. Across the whole study: Both treatment sequences were followed by maintenance nivolumab. Roughly 22 patients had tumor biopsies before treatment and at week 13. Findings of the study overall: PD-L1 staining and CD8+ counts, not mutational load, tracked tumor T-cell clonality.

The sample holds a few counts of this clone. What it binds is not known. Sequencing used immunoSEQ multiplex PCR; TCRdb keeps in-frame clones, though not all of them. The sample has approximately 1,200 clones, around 19% seen once. Stated treatment: randomized to nivolumab then ipilimumab (arm A) or the reverse (arm B). V lost 6 bases and J lost 7, with 16 bases in between. CDR1 and CDR2 (germline): MNHGY, SAAAGT. CDR3 length equals 14 residues. This chain joins TRBV6-8 and TRBJ1-5, with unresolved D. The sequenced sample was tumor tissue (inferred from file names), obtained from a patient given nivolumab and ipilimumab in sequence. The source is a human donor with melanoma. In DNA form, the CDR3 reads TGTGCCAGCAGCCCGGGTTTTAATAGGCAGCCCCAGCATTTT. Its translation is CASSPGFNRQPQHF.